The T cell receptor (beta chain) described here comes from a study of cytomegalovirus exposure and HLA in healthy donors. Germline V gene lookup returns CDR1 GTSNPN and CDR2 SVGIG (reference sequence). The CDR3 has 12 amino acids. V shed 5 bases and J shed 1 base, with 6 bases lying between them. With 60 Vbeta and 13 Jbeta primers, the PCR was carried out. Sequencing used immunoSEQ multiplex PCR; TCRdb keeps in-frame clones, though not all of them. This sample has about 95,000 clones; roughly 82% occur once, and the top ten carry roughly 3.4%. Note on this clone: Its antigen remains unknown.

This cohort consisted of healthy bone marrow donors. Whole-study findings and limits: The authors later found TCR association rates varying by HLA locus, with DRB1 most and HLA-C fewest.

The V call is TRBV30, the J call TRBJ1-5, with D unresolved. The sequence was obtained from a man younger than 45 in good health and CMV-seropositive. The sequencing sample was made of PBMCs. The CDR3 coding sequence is TGTGCCTGGCAGGAAAGCAATCAGCCCCAGCATTTT. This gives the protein CAWQESNQPQHF. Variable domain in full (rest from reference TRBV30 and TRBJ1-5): SQTIHQWPATLVQPVGSPLSLECTVEGTSNPNLYWYRQAAGRGLQLLFYSVGIGQISSEVPQNLSASRPQDRQFILSSKKLLLSDSGFYLCAWQESNQPQHFGDGTRLSIL.